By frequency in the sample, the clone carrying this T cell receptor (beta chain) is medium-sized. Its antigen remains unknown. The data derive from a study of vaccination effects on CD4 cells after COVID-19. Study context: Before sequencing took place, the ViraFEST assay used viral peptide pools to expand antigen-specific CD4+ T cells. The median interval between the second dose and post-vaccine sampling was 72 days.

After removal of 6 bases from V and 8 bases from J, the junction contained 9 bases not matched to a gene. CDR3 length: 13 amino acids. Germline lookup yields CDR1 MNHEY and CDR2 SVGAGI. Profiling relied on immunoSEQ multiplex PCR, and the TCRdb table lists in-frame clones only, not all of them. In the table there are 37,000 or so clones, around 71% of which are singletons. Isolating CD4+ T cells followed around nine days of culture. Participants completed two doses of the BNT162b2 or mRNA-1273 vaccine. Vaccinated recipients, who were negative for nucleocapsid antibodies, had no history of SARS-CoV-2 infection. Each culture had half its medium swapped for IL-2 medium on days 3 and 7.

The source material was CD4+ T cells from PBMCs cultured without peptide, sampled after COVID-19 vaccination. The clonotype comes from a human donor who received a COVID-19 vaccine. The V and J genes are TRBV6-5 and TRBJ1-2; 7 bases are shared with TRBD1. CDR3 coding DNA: TGTGCCAGCAGCGTGGACAGGCTTAGGGGCTACACCTTC. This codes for CASSVDRLRGYTF.